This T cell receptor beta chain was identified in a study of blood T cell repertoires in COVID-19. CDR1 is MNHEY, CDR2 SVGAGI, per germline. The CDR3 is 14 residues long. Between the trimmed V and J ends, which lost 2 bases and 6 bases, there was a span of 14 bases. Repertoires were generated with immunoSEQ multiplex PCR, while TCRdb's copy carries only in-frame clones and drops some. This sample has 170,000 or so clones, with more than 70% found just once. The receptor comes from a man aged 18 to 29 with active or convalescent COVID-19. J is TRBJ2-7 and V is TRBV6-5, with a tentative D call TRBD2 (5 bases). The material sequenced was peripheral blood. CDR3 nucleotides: TGTGCCAGCAGTTACCTTTCGGTAGCGACCGAGCAGTACTTC. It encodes CASSYLSVATEQYF.